Below, 26 T cell receptor beta chains from the same sample are listed, as sequenced in a study of cytomegalovirus exposure and HLA in healthy donors (dated by TCRdb to about 2017). The library was made by the immunoSEQ multiplex PCR assay. The multiplex PCR relied on a mix of 60 forward primers for TCR Vbeta segments and 13 reverse primers for TCR Jbeta segments. The source is immuneACCESS, and TCRdb retained only in-frame sequences with V and J called. Part of the clones is not carried over; for the studies checked, unresolved V genes explain less than half of this, and the remainder is unexplained. The sample table holds fewer than 80,000 clones, of which roughly three quarters were seen once. 2.5% to 3.5% of the sample rests with the top ten. The sample consisted of PBMCs. The receptor source for this set is a man aged 18 to 29 in good health and CMV-seronegative.

This clone was recorded once. V is TRBV28 and J is TRBJ2-1; perhaps TRBD2 as D (5 bases). CDR3 length: 13 amino acids. Germline CDR1 MDHEN, CDR2 SYDVKM. V dropped 2 bases and J dropped 7 bases, with 9 bases sitting between them. The CDR3 region is CASSLGPGNEQFF. In nucleotides, the CDR3 is TGTGCCAGCAGTTTAGGCCCGGGGAATGAGCAGTTCTTC. The full variable domain, rest sourced from reference TRBV28 and TRBJ2-1, is DVKVTQSSRYLVKRTGEKVFLECVQDMDHENMFWYRQDPGLGLRLIYFSYDVKMKEKGDIPEGYSVSREKKERFSLILESASTNQTSMYLCASSLGPGNEQFFGPGTRLTVL.

The chain uses TRBV6-1 and TRBJ1-5; no clear D gene. V lost 8 bases, J lost 3 bases, and 11 bases lay in between. CDR3 length: 13 residues. Germline V gene lookup returns CDR1 MNHNS and CDR2 SASEGT. CDR3 coding DNA: TGTGCCAGCTCGTCCGACTACAATCAGCCCCAGCATTTT. Protein: CASSSDYNQPQHF.

V is TRBV6-1 and J is TRBJ1-5; TRBD1 matches 10 bases. Germline CDR1 MNHNS, CDR2 SASEGT. The CDR3 extends over 17 amino acids. Trimming cost V 2 bases and J 0 bases; bases outside gene matches: 4. CDR3 region: CASSETTGGYSNQPQHF. CDR3 sequence (DNA): TGTGCCAGCAGTGAAACGACAGGGGGCTATAGCAATCAGCCCCAGCATTTT.

The rearrangement links TRBV30 to TRBJ1-5; 7 bases are a match to TRBD1. J gave up 2 bases and V 2 bases, and 6 bases lay outside the gene matches. The CDR3 is made up of 15 amino acids. Germline CDR1 reads GTSNPN; CDR2 reads SVGIG (reference sequence). The CDR3 coding sequence is TGTGCCTGGAGTCAAGACAGGGCCGGCAATCAGCCCCAGCATTTT. Translated: CAWSQDRAGNQPQHF.

The V gene is TRBV15, the J gene TRBJ2-4, with 10 bases fitting TRBD1. Germline CDR1 and CDR2: LNHNV and YYDKDF (reference sequence). The CDR3 covers 15 residues. V shed 2 bases and J 7 bases; nucleotides not matched to a gene: 5. The CDR3 coding sequence is TGTGCCACCAGCAGACAGACAGGGGGCGCGAACATTCAGTACTTC. Translation: CATSRQTGGANIQYF.

This chain uses TRBV27 with TRBJ2-7, with D perhaps TRBD2 (5 bases). Germline CDR1 is MNHEY and CDR2 is SMNVEV (reference sequence). This CDR3 spans 13 amino acids. Trimming removed 5 bases at V and 0 bases at J, with 8 bases between. The CDR3 protein is CASSPTSSYEQYF. CDR3 bases: TGTGCCAGCAGTCCAACTAGCTCCTACGAGCAGTACTTC.

The chain is built from TRBV9 and TRBJ2-2; 13 nucleotides match TRBD2. V dropped 8 bases and J dropped 5; count of bases not matched to a gene: 6. Germline assignment: CDR1 SGDLS and CDR2 YYNGEE. The CDR3 is 15 amino acids. The CDR3 coding sequence is TGTGCCAGTCAGGAGGGACTAGCGGGGACCGGGGAGCTGTTTTTT. It translates to CASQEGLAGTGELFF.

The CDR3: CASSSSGGPVEQFF. The CDR3 nucleotides read TGTGCCAGCAGCTCGTCGGGGGGGCCCGTTGAGCAGTTCTTC. The chain has TRBV7-3 and TRBJ2-1; TRBD2 matches at 8 bases. Germline loops: CDR1 SGHTA, CDR2 FQGTGA. Trimming cost V 4 bases and J 9 bases; bases outside gene matches: 8. The CDR3 is made up of 14 amino acids.

V gene TRBV2 combines with J gene TRBJ2-1, with TRBD1 matching 9 bases. J gave up 9 bases and V 6 bases, and 6 bases lay outside the gene matches. The CDR3 runs to 13 residues. Germline lookup yields CDR1 SNHLY and CDR2 FYNNEI. In nucleotides, the CDR3 is TGTGCCAGCAGCTGGGACAGGGAGTTTGAGCAGTTCTTC. This translates into CASSWDREFEQFF.

Only a few counts were recorded for this clone. The J gene is TRBJ1-5, the V gene TRBV28; 12 nucleotides align to TRBD1. There are 14 residues in the CDR3. Unmatched junction bases numbered 9, after V lost 11 bases and J lost 7 bases. Germline V gene data show CDR1 as MDHEN and CDR2 as SYDVKM. The CDR3 region is CASEGTGGAQPQHF. CDR3 nucleotides: TGTGCCTCGGAGGGGACAGGGGGCGCCCAGCCCCAGCATTTT.

The CDR3 loop is CASSPDKGAEELFF. The CDR3 nucleotides are TGTGCCAGCTCACCCGATAAGGGGGCTGAGGAGCTGTTTTTT. The chain couples TRBV18 to TRBJ2-2, with TRBD1 identical over 7 bases. The CDR3 runs 14 residues. Germline-derived CDR1 and CDR2 are KGHSH and LQKENI. The junction had 8 bases not matched to a gene; V was cut back by 3 bases and J by 10 bases.

This clone came up a few times. The chain employs TRBV10-3 and TRBJ1-3, with D hard to call. Trimming removed 2 bases from V and 4 bases from J, with 12 bases in between. Germline lookup yields CDR1 ENHRY and CDR2 SYGVKD. This CDR3 has 15 amino acids. Here the CDR3 reads CAISERVVSGNTIYF. In nucleotides, the CDR3 is TGTGCCATCAGTGAGCGGGTAGTCTCCGGAAACACCATATATTTT.

The chain employs TRBV2 and TRBJ2-1, with 7 bases that match TRBD2. CDR1 and CDR2 (germline): SNHLY, FYNNEI. Trimming took 9 bases from V and 0 from J; bases not matched to a gene: 14. The CDR3 totals 17 residues. The CDR3 spells CASSGGGSYGSYNEQFF. As DNA, the CDR3 is TGTGCCAGTTCAGGCGGGGGATCGTATGGCTCCTACAATGAGCAGTTCTTC.

The V and J genes are TRBV9 and TRBJ2-5; D gene uncertain. CDR1 SGDLS and CDR2 YYNGEE come from the germline V gene. Trimming removed 3 bases from V and 4 bases from J, with 16 bases in between. The CDR3 spans 15 residues. The CDR3 DNA sequence: TGTGCCAGCAGCGCCTACCGACAATCTGGAGAGACCCAGTACTTC. Translated: CASSAYRQSGETQYF.

The chain links TRBV5-1 to TRBJ1-1, with 10 nucleotides matching TRBD1. V trimming: 1 base; J trimming: 1 base; junction bases outside the gene matches: 1. The length of the CDR3 is 15 residues. The germline CDR1 and CDR2 sequences are SGHRS and YFSETQ. The CDR3 DNA sequence: TGCGCCAGCAGCTTGAGACAGGGGGCGAACACTGAAGCTTTCTTT. Encoded protein: CASSLRQGANTEAFF.

The chain is built from TRBV19 and TRBJ1-1; D gene uncertain. The CDR3 totals 13 residues. V was clipped by 7 bases and J by 5 bases, with 14 bases between them. The germline V gene encodes CDR1 LNHDA and CDR2 SQIVND (reference sequence). CDR3 coding DNA: TGTGCCAGTAATAAGGGATGGAGGACTGAAGCTTTCTTT. Protein: CASNKGWRTEAFF.

The V gene is TRBV23-1, the J gene TRBJ2-7; TRBD1 is a possible D gene (6 bases). TRBV23-1 is sorted into the ORF group, with uncertain function. Deletions cut 9 bases from V and 2 bases from J, with 29 bases between. There are 18 residues in the CDR3. The CDR3 protein is CASFLDSPGAQGAYEQYF. CDR3 in DNA: TGCGCCAGTTTCCTTGACTCCCCCGGGGCACAGGGTGCCTACGAGCAGTACTTC.

V is TRBV19 and J is TRBJ2-2; D is uncertain. The CDR3 has 15 residues. The V end was cut by 2 bases, the J end by 6 bases, with 13 bases between. Per the germline V gene, CDR1 is LNHDA and CDR2 is SQIVND (reference sequence). Here the CDR3 DNA reads TGTGCCAGTAGTATACCTGGTGGAGCATCCGGGGAGCTGTTTTTT. Translated, it gives CASSIPGGASGELFF. The full variable domain, completed using reference TRBV19 and TRBJ2-2, is DGGITQSPKYLFRKEGQNVTLSCEQNLNHDAMYWYRQDPGQGLRLIYYSQIVNDFQKGDIAEGYSVSREKKESFPLTVTSAQKNPTAFYLCASSIPGGASGELFFGEGSRLTVL.

CDR3 in DNA: TGTGCCAGCAGCTTAAGTACTAGCTACAATGAGCAGTTCTTC. Its protein is CASSLSTSYNEQFF. This chain uses TRBV7-9 with TRBJ2-1; tentatively, D is TRBD2 (5 bases). V lost 2 bases, J lost 3 bases, and 8 bases lay in between. The CDR3 has 14 amino acids. Germline CDR1 is SEHNR and CDR2 is FQNEAQ (reference sequence). The entire variable domain, with the rest obtained from reference TRBV7-9 and TRBJ2-1, is as follows: DTGVSQNPRHKITKRGQNVTFRCDPISEHNRLYWYRQTLGQGPEFLTYFQNEAQLEKSRLLSDRFSAERPKGSFSTLEIQRTEQGDSAMYLCASSLSTSYNEQFFGPGTRLTVL.

The rearrangement links TRBV9 to TRBJ2-1; 9 nucleotides match TRBD1. After removal of 0 bases from V and 0 bases from J, the junction contained 7 bases not matched to a gene. Germline values: CDR1 SGDLS, CDR2 YYNGEE. This CDR3 comprises 18 residues. For the CDR3, the DNA is TGTGCCAGCAGCGTAGTCGGGACAGGGATCAGCTCCTACAATGAGCAGTTCTTC. Translation: CASSVVGTGISSYNEQFF.

CDR3 in DNA: TGTGCCAGCAGCTTAGCGCTCATAGCGGGGGGGCAAAACAATGAGCAGTTCTTC. Protein: CASSLALIAGGQNNEQFF. This chain connects TRBV7-2 to TRBJ2-1, with 11 bases matching TRBD2. J lost 5 bases, V lost 0 bases, and 9 bases had no gene match. The length of the CDR3 is 18 residues. In germline, CDR1 is SGHTA, CDR2 FQGNSA.

The chain employs TRBV27 and TRBJ2-3; 9 bases line up with TRBD2. The trim removed 5 bases at V and 0 bases at J, leaving 6 bases unmatched. The CDR3 sequence is 16 residues long. Per the germline V gene, CDR1 is MNHEY and CDR2 is SMNVEV (reference sequence). Here the CDR3 DNA reads TGTGCCAGCAGTGTTAGCGGGGGCACTAGCACAGATACGCAGTATTTT. Protein: CASSVSGGTSTDTQYF.

DNA of the CDR3: TGTGCCAGCAGGGTCTCCGGGACAGGGTTTTACGAGCAGTACTTC. The encoded protein is CASRVSGTGFYEQYF. The rearrangement joins TRBV6-6 to TRBJ2-7, with 9 bases aligning to TRBD1. The CDR3 length is 15 residues. CDR1 is MNHNY and CDR2 is SVGAGI in the germline V gene (reference sequence). The J segment lost 4 bases and the V segment lost 6 bases, leaving 10 bases of the junction unmatched.

This chain links TRBV6-5 with TRBJ1-2, with TRBD1 matching over 9 bases. Germline CDR1 MNHEY, CDR2 SVGAGI. The CDR3 is 13 amino acids. Unmatched junction bases numbered 2, after V lost 2 bases and J lost 7 bases. The CDR3 DNA reads TGTGCCAGCAGTTACGACAGGGGGGGTGGCTACACCTTC. Its translation is CASSYDRGGGYTF.

This chain connects TRBV2 to TRBJ1-1; TRBD1 aligns across 11 bases. This CDR3 is built from 13 residues. Per germline, CDR1 SNHLY and CDR2 FYNNEI. J gave up 10 bases and V 5 bases, and 6 bases lay outside the gene matches. This chain's CDR3 is CASSLADRGRAFF. The DNA of the CDR3 is TGTGCCAGCAGTCTCGCGGACAGGGGGCGAGCTTTCTTT.

The chain carries TRBV19 and TRBJ1-5; 8 bases agree with TRBD1. V lost 2 bases and J lost 0; bases outside the gene matches: 12. The CDR3 runs 19 residues. CDR1 LNHDA and CDR2 SQIVND come from the germline V gene (reference sequence). CDR3 sequence (DNA): TGTGCCAGTAGTATATCTGGACAGGGAGGGCCCTATAGCAATCAGCCCCAGCATTTT. It codes for CASSISGQGGPYSNQPQHF.